This T cell receptor (beta chain) is from a study of breast tumors, draining lymph nodes, adjacent tissues. TCRdb reanalysed the multiplex PCR reads using MiXCR and keeps one entry per CDR3 protein. In the table there are about 180,000 distinct CDR3 sequences, approximately 30% of which are singletons. Axillary draining lymph nodes of breast cancer patients supplied the node samples. Ten or more counts support this clonotype. Antigen specificity is unknown. General study results and limits: Tumor TCR diversity was below lymph nodes but above nontumor tissue. That most tumor T cells come from lymph nodes remained unproven.

V gave up 5 bases and J gave up 6 bases, with 11 bases separating them. The CDR3 covers 13 residues. The TCR originated in a female donor with breast cancer. Some clones in this sample may be carry-over from other donors' samples. This rearrangement joins TRBV12-3 or TRBV12-4 to TRBJ2-1, with D perhaps matching TRBD1 (6 bases). The sample was axillary lymph node tissue. CDR3 sequence: CASSLTGFNEQFF. CDR3 nucleotide sequence: TGTGCCAGCAGTCTAACAGGGTTCAATGAGCAGTTCTTC.